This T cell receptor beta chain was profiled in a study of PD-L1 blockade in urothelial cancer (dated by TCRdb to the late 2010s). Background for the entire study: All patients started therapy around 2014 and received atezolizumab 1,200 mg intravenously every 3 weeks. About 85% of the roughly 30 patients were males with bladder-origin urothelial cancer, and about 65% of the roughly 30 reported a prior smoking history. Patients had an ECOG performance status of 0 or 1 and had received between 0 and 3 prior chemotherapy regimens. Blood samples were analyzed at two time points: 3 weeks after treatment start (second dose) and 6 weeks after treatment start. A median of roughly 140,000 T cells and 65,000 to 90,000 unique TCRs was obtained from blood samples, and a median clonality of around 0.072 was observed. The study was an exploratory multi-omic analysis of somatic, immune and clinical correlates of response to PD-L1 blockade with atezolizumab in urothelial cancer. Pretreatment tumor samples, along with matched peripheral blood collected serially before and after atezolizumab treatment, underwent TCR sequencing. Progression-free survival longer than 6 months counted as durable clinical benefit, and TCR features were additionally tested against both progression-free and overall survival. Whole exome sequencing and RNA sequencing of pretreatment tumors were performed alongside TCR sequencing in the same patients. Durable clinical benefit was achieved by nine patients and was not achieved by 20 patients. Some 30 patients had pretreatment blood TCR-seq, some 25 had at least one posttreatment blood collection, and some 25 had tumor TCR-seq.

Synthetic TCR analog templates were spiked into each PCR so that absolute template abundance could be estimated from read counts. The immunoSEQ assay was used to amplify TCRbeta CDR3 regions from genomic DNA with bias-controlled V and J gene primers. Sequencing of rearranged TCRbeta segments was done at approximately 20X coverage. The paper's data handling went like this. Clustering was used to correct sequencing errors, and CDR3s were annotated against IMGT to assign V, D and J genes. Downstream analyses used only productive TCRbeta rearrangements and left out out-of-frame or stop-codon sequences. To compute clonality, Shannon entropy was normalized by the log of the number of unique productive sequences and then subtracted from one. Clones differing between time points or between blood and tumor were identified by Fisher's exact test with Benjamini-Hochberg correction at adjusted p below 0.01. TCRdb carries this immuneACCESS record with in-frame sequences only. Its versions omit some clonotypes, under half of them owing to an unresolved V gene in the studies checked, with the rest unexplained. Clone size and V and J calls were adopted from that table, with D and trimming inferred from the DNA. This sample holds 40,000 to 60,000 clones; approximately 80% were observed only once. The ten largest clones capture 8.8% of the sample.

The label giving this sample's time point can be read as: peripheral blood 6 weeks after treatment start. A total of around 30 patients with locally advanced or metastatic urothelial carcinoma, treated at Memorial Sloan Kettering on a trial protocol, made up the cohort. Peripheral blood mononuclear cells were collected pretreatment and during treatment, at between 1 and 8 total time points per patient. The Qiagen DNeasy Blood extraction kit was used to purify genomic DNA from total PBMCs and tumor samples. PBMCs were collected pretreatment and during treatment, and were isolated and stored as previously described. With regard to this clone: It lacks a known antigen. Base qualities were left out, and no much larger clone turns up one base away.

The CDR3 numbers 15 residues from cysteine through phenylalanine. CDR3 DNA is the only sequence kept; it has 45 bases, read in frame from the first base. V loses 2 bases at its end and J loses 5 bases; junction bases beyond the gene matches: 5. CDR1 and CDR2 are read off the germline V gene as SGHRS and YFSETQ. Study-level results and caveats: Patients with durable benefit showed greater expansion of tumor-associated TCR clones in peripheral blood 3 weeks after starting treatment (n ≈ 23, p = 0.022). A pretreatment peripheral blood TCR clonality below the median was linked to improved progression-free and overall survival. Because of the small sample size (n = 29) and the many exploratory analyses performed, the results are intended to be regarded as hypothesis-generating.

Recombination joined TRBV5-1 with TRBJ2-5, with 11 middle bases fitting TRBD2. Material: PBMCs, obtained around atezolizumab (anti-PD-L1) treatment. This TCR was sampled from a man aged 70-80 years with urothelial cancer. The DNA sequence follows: TGCGCCAGCAGCTTCCTAGCGGGAGGAGGGGAGACCCAGTACTTC. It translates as CASSFLAGGGETQYF.